What follows are 7 T cell receptor beta chains derived from one specimen sequenced in a study of T cell responses to AZD1222 COVID-19 vaccine. Profiled with immunoSEQ multiplex PCR; TCRdb holds only in-frame clones, not every one. The profile shows more than 150,000 clones, almost 90% of them singletons. Sequencing used peripheral blood, obtained on day 0 of AZD1222 vaccination. Receptors originate from an adult in good health.

This clone has more than one count but fewer than ten. The chain uses TRBV6-5 and TRBJ2-3; TRBD2 matches at 10 bases. Trimming took 0 bases from V and 8 from J; bases not matched to a gene: 8. The CDR3 has 16 amino acids. CDR1 MNHEY and CDR2 SVGAGI come from the germline V gene. The CDR3 is CASSYSIAGGGVTQYF. The CDR3 DNA is TGTGCCAGCAGTTACTCGATAGCGGGAGGTGGAGTTACGCAGTATTTT.

This clone was found a few times. The chain employs TRBV28 and TRBJ2-7; D is perhaps TRBD1 (6 bases). V gave up 7 bases and J gave up 2 bases, with 18 bases separating them. The germline gives CDR1 MDHEN, CDR2 SYDVKM. This CDR3 has 15 residues. The CDR3 nucleotides are TGTGCCAGCACCGTACCACAGGGCCAGACCTACGAGCAGTACTTC. Protein product: CASTVPQGQTYEQYF. Full variable domain (rest looked up from reference TRBV28 and TRBJ2-7): DVKVTQSSRYLVKRTGEKVFLECVQDMDHENMFWYRQDPGLGLRLIYFSYDVKMKEKGDIPEGYSVSREKKERFSLILESASTNQTSMYLCASTVPQGQTYEQYFGPGTRLTVT.

The CDR3 is CASSSGLAGLTSLTDTQYF. The CDR3 DNA sequence: TGTGCCAGCAGCTCGGGACTAGCGGGACTTACCTCCCTCACAGATACGCAGTATTTT. The V and J genes are TRBV7-3 and TRBJ2-3, with TRBD2 matching 13 bases. Germline V gene sequence: CDR1 SGHTA, CDR2 FQGTGA. With V trimmed by 4 bases and J by 2 bases, 12 bases remained unmatched. CDR3 length: 19 residues.

The genes are TRBV3-1 (or the pseudogene TRBV3-2) and TRBJ2-4, with TRBD1 as a possible D gene (6 bases). There are 13 residues in the CDR3. Deletions cut 4 bases from V and 6 bases from J, with 10 bases between. Germline V gives CDR1 LGHDT, CDR2 YNNKEL (reference sequence). The CDR3 region is CASSLAGVNIQYF. The DNA for the CDR3 is TGTGCCAGCAGCCTGGCAGGGGTAAACATTCAGTACTTC.

Details on this clone: At one end, the junction sequence differs from germline, possibly due to a read error. J is TRBJ1-6 and V is TRBV23-1, with unresolved D. TRBV23-1 falls under the ORF class, with uncertain function. This CDR3 has 19 residues. The CDR3 coding sequence is TGCGCCAGCACTCAACGGCAGCTTGACCCGCGCCGGGATAATTCACCCCTCCACTTT. It codes for CASTQRQLDPRRDNSPLHF.

This sequence joins TRBV5-6 and TRBJ2-1; D ambiguous. The CDR3 is made up of 12 amino acids. Deletions cut 4 bases from V and 9 bases from J, with 11 bases between. CDR1 is SGHDT and CDR2 is YYEEEE in the germline V gene. CDR3 DNA sequence: TGTGCCAGCAGCCCAAGAGTAACTGAGCAGTTCTTC. This gives the protein CASSPRVTEQFF. Looking up the rest from reference TRBV5-6 and TRBJ2-1 gives the full variable domain: DAGVTQSPTHLIKTRGQQVTLRCSPKSGHDTVSWYQQALGQGPQFIFQYYEEEERQRGNFPDRFSGHQFPNYSSELNVNALLLGDSALYLCASSPRVTEQFFGPGTRLTVL.

There are a few counts of this clone. The V gene is TRBV20-1, the J gene TRBJ1-5; the D gene is possibly TRBD1 (6 bases). Germline V CDR1 and CDR2: DFQATT, SNEGSKA (reference sequence). Trimming took 3 bases from V and 7 from J, leaving 16 bases between them. CDR3 length equals 14 residues. CDR3 in DNA: TGCAGTGCTAGTGTTTTGGGGGCAGGGCAGCCCCAGCATTTT. Amino acid sequence: CSASVLGAGQPQHF.